This note documents a single TCR beta chain sequence. Its antigen remains unknown. These data belong to a study of T cell responses to AZD1222 COVID-19 vaccine. Regarding the study as a whole: Clonal diversity may have been underestimated, and the donors were mostly white British, with more females than males. Along spike, vaccine-associated CD4 TCRs were found throughout, with dominance at 160-218 and 743-854. Among those given AZD1222, only six were seropositive at baseline. Reportedly, nearly half of unique spike TCRs recognized epitopes outside B.1.351/B.1.1.7 mutations.

Repertoires were generated with immunoSEQ multiplex PCR, while TCRdb's copy carries only in-frame clones and drops some. Here the sample spans more than 85,000 clones, 80% to 90% being singletons. This sample comprised peripheral blood, obtained on day 0 of AZD1222 vaccination. This receptor was taken from an adult in good health.

The CDR3 DNA sequence: TGTGCCAGCAGCCAAGATATGCGTCTCCCCTACAATGAGCAGTTCTTC. This sequence encodes CASSQDMRLPYNEQFF. The chain has TRBV14 and TRBJ2-1; D unclear. Germline-derived CDR1 and CDR2 are SGHDN and FVKESK. The V and J ends lost 0 bases and 2 bases respectively, with 11 bases between them. The CDR3 contains 16 residues.